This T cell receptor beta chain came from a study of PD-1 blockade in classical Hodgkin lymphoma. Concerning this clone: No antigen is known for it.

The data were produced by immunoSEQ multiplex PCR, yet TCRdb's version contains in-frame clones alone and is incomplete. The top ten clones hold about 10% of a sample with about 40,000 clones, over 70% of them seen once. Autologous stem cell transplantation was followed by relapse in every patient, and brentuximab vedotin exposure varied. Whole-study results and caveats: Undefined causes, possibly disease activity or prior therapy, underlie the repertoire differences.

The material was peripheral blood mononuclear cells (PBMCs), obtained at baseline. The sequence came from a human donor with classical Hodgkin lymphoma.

The CDR3 bases are TGTGCCATCAGGGCCGGGCCAATCTCCTACGAGCAGTACTTC. It specifies CAIRAGPISYEQYF. The chain uses TRBV10-3 and TRBJ2-7; no clear D. Trimming removed 6 bases from V and 0 bases from J, with 12 bases in between. Germline V gene sequence: CDR1 ENHRY, CDR2 SYGVKD. This CDR3 region has 14 residues.